The 23 T cell receptor beta chains reported below all come from one sample, sequenced in a study of cytomegalovirus exposure and HLA in healthy donors. This PCR relied on a set of 60 Vbeta primers and 13 Jbeta primers. Sequencing used immunoSEQ multiplex PCR; TCRdb keeps in-frame clones, though not all of them. The data show some 140,000 clones, about four fifths seen once. The sample taken for sequencing was PBMCs. These receptors were collected from a man in his thirties or forties in good health and CMV-seronegative.

The V and J genes are TRBV4-3 and TRBJ2-6, with D uncertain. In germline, CDR1 is LGHNA, CDR2 YSLEER. The V end lost 0 bases, the J end lost 11 bases, and 14 bases lay between the germline ends. This CDR3 region has 15 residues. CDR3 amino acids: CASSQEAPSLHVLTF. The CDR3 region has the DNA TGCGCCAGCAGCCAAGAAGCACCGTCTCTACACGTCCTGACTTTC.

This chain uses TRBV5-4 with TRBJ2-7; D is unresolved. The CDR3 has 11 residues. V gave up 3 bases and J gave up 6 bases, with 7 bases separating them. Germline CDR1 reads SGHNT; CDR2 reads YYREEE (reference sequence). As DNA, the CDR3 is TGTGCCAGCAGCTCCCCCAGCGAGCAGTACTTC. Amino acids: CASSSPSEQYF.

J is TRBJ1-4 and V is TRBV5-1, with D possibly being TRBD1 (6 bases). The V gene's germline CDR1 is SGHRS and CDR2 YFSETQ. V gave up 4 bases and J gave up 4 bases, with 11 bases separating them. This CDR3 has 14 amino acids. In DNA, the CDR3 is TGCGCCAGCAGCCCAACAGGGAGTAATGAAAAACTGTTTTTT. Protein sequence: CASSPTGSNEKLFF.

J is TRBJ2-2 and V is TRBV28, with 7 positions matching TRBD1. J gave up 1 base and V 0 bases, and 2 bases lay outside the gene matches. The CDR3 is 16 residues long. Germline lookup yields CDR1 MDHEN and CDR2 SYDVKM. The CDR3, as DNA: TGTGCCAGCAGTTTATGGGCAGGGGGGAACACCGGGGAGCTGTTTTTT. Protein product: CASSLWAGGNTGELFF.

The gene calls are TRBV11-3 and TRBJ1-1; D is unclear. The germline V and J ends were trimmed by 0 bases and 1 base, with 3 bases remaining between them. CDR3 length equals 13 residues. The germline CDR1 and CDR2 sequences are SGHNT and YENEEA. The CDR3, as DNA: TGTGCCAGCAGCTTAGACAGGAACACTGAAGCTTTCTTT. Translation: CASSLDRNTEAFF.

The chain couples TRBV5-1 to TRBJ2-2; D gene unclear. The germline V gene has CDR1 SGHRS and CDR2 YFSETQ. This CDR3 is built from 13 residues. The V gene lost 2 bases and the J gene lost 3 bases, with 5 bases spanning the gap. CDR3 loop: CASSFQYTGELFF. CDR3 coding DNA: TGCGCCAGCAGCTTTCAATACACCGGGGAGCTGTTTTTT.

This chain uses TRBV18 with TRBJ2-1, with a weak D call TRBD1 (6 bases). Trimming removed 3 bases from V and 12 bases from J, with 24 bases in between. Germline CDR1 reads KGHSH; CDR2 reads LQKENI. The CDR3 sequence is 16 residues long. The CDR3 loop reads CASSPRLVSGGGGQFF. DNA for the CDR3: TGTGCCAGCTCACCCCGTTTGGTCAGTGGGGGCGGTGGGCAGTTCTTC.

J is TRBJ2-3 and V is TRBV11-3, with D unclear. This CDR3 has 14 residues. Germline CDR1 is SGHNT and CDR2 is YENEEA. Trimming took 0 bases from V and 2 from J, leaving 6 bases between them. As DNA, the CDR3 is TGTGCCAGCAGCTTAGAACAAACCACAGATACGCAGTATTTT. Protein sequence: CASSLEQTTDTQYF.

The gene calls are TRBV7-9 and TRBJ1-1; D gene uncertain. V lost 5 bases, J lost 1 base, and 2 bases lay in between. The CDR3 has 11 amino acids. The V gene's germline CDR1 is SEHNR and CDR2 FQNEAQ (reference sequence). In DNA form, the CDR3 reads TGTGCCAGCAGCCAGAACACTGAAGCTTTCTTT. Protein: CASSQNTEAFF.

The V call is TRBV4-3, the J call TRBJ1-3, with D maybe TRBD1 (5 bases). V lost 1 base and J 4 bases, leaving 17 bases between the germline ends. The germline gives CDR1 LGHNA, CDR2 YSLEER. The CDR3 has 17 amino acids. As DNA, the CDR3 is TGCGCCAGCAGCCAAGCTAAGCCAGGGATCAAAGGAAACACCATATATTTT. Translating gives CASSQAKPGIKGNTIYF.

In the case of this clone: Because the CDR3 is missing its conserved closing phenylalanine or tryptophan, this is likely a read error. V and J are TRBV28 and TRBJ2-2; a possible D gene is TRBD1 (7 bases). Deletions cut 7 bases from V and 2 bases from J, with 29 bases between. Germline V gene sequence: CDR1 MDHEN, CDR2 SYDVKM. The CDR3 extends over 20 amino acids. CDR3 protein: CASTSPVGLMGQINTGELFV. In DNA, the CDR3 is TGTGCCAGCACCTCCCCCGTCGGACTAATGGGACAGATTAACACCGGGGAGCTGTTTGTT.

This chain links TRBV6-1 with TRBJ1-2, with D tentatively TRBD1 (5 bases). The germline V gene has CDR1 MNHNS and CDR2 SASEGT. Trimming removed 2 bases from V and 7 bases from J, with 14 bases in between. CDR3 length: 14 residues. For the CDR3, the DNA is TGTGCCAGCAGTGAAAAGGGGATGGTGTTTGGCTACACCTTC. Translating it yields CASSEKGMVFGYTF.

The table lists this clone with a few counts. V gene TRBV6-6 combines with J gene TRBJ2-7, with D unresolved. CDR3 length: 16 amino acids. Germline CDR1 reads MNHNY; CDR2 reads SVGAGI (reference sequence). Trimming removed 0 bases at V and 3 bases at J, with 15 bases between. CDR3 protein: CASSYSPHGSSYEQYF. The CDR3 DNA reads as TGTGCCAGCAGTTACTCCCCTCATGGTAGCAGCTACGAGCAGTACTTC.

The chain employs TRBV18 and TRBJ2-5; TRBD1 aligns across 8 bases. Germline values: CDR1 KGHSH, CDR2 LQKENI. The CDR3 extends over 18 amino acids. After removal of 2 bases from V and 4 bases from J, the junction contained 15 bases not matched to a gene. CDR3 in amino acids: CASSPTSGGQGGGETQYF. DNA of the CDR3: TGTGCCAGCTCACCAACCTCAGGCGGACAGGGAGGCGGAGAGACCCAGTACTTC.

The chain is built from TRBV6-1 and TRBJ1-1; a weak D match, TRBD1 (5 bases). CDR3 length equals 15 residues. In germline, CDR1 is MNHNS, CDR2 SASEGT. Trimming shortened V by 2 bases and J by 4 bases, and 14 bases separated the two germline ends. In DNA form, the CDR3 reads TGTGCCAGCAGTGAATACGGGGGGGTCACCACTGAAGCTTTCTTT. This codes for CASSEYGGVTTEAFF.

CDR3 sequence (DNA): TGTGCCAGCAGTTTATGGCTGGGCCCCAAGAACACTGAAGCTTTCTTT. Amino acids: CASSLWLGPKNTEAFF. The gene calls are TRBV28 and TRBJ1-1; D gene ambiguous. This CDR3 has 16 residues. Germline V gives CDR1 MDHEN, CDR2 SYDVKM. V was clipped by 0 bases and J by 1 base, with 12 bases between them.

This clone was counted between two and nine times. The chain is built from TRBV6-5 and TRBJ2-1; TRBD1 is a possible D gene (5 bases). The CDR3 contains 10 residues. Germline values: CDR1 MNHEY, CDR2 SVGAGI. V lost 6 bases to trimming and J lost 8 bases, with 5 bases between them. The CDR3 spells CASRGDEQFF. The DNA of the CDR3 is TGTGCCAGCAGAGGGGATGAGCAGTTCTTC.

The chain uses TRBV7-2 and TRBJ1-4; no firm D call. This CDR3 region has 14 residues. V was trimmed by 5 bases and J by 4 bases, leaving 11 bases between them. Germline V lookup: CDR1 SGHTA, CDR2 FQGNSA. The CDR3 sequence: CASSPRVGNEKLFF. The CDR3 DNA follows: TGTGCCAGCAGCCCCCGGGTTGGTAATGAAAAACTGTTTTTT. Variable domain in full (rest from reference TRBV7-2 and TRBJ1-4): GAGVSQSPSNKVTEKGKDVELRCDPISGHTALYWYRQSLGQGLEFLIYFQGNSAPDKSGLPSDRFSAERTGGSVSTLTIQRTQQEDSAVYLCASSPRVGNEKLFFGSGTQLSVL.

V gene TRBV6-5 combines with J gene TRBJ1-1; the D is unclear. Looked up from germline, CDR1 is MNHEY and CDR2 is SVGAGI. This CDR3 has 14 residues. Trimming pared 5 bases from V and 1 base from J, leaving 11 bases between. CDR3 bases: TGTGCCAGCAGTCGAGAGGGCAAGAACACTGAAGCTTTCTTT. Its protein product is CASSREGKNTEAFF.

This rearrangement joins TRBV5-4 to TRBJ2-3; 8 bases align to TRBD2. After removal of 4 bases from V and 6 bases from J, the junction contained 10 bases not matched to a gene. The CDR3 runs 15 residues. The germline gives CDR1 SGHNT, CDR2 YYREEE (reference sequence). The CDR3 sequence is CASSAQSGGGDTQYF. Here the CDR3 DNA reads TGTGCCAGCAGCGCCCAATCGGGCGGGGGGGATACGCAGTATTTT.

A word on this clone: This same CDR3 is encoded by further DNA sequences in the sample. The chain couples TRBV5-1 to TRBJ2-5; 8 nucleotides match TRBD1. With V trimmed by 4 bases and J by 1 base, 3 bases remained unmatched. Germline CDR1 reads SGHRS; CDR2 reads YFSETQ. The CDR3 runs to 14 residues. CDR3 in amino acids: CASSLGQGQETQYF. DNA of the CDR3: TGCGCCAGCAGCCTAGGACAGGGCCAAGAGACCCAGTACTTC.

This clone occurred once. The genes are TRBV4-2 and TRBJ1-2; D perhaps matches TRBD1 (5 bases). The CDR3 contains 15 residues. Germline V lookup: CDR1 LGHNA, CDR2 YNFKEQ. V shed 0 bases and J shed 2 bases, with 10 bases lying between them. The CDR3 nucleotides read TGTGCCAGCAGCCAAGATAGGGGCGGAAACTATGGCTACACCTTC. Residues: CASSQDRGGNYGYTF.

CDR3 amino acids: CASRGQGSNTGELFF. For the CDR3, the DNA is TGTGCCAGCAGGGGACAGGGATCGAACACCGGGGAGCTGTTTTTT. This chain uses TRBV2 with TRBJ2-2, with 9 bases fitting TRBD1. With 6 bases clipped from V and 0 bases from J, the junction kept 2 bases outside the gene matches. Germline loops: CDR1 SNHLY, CDR2 FYNNEI. The CDR3 consists of 15 residues.